Shown below are 21 T cell receptor beta chains from a single sample sequenced in a study of cytomegalovirus exposure and HLA in healthy donors. Method: immunoSEQ multiplex PCR; TCRdb's copy keeps in-frame clones and lacks some. Among 150,000 to 180,000 clones, more than 70% were seen once, and the ten largest hold about 1.9%. Sequencing was carried out using PBMCs. These receptors all come from a human donor in good health.

The chain carries TRBV5-1 and TRBJ2-7; D call uncertain. Per germline, CDR1 SGHRS and CDR2 YFSETQ. CDR3 size: 15 residues. Between the trimmed V and J ends, which lost 2 bases and 2 bases, there was a span of 14 bases. The CDR3: CASSFLSTSTYEQYF. CDR3 DNA: TGCGCCAGCAGCTTTCTCTCTACTTCCACCTACGAGCAGTACTTC.

The chain is built from TRBV5-1 and TRBJ2-5; 7 nucleotides agree with TRBD1. The CDR3 length is 14 residues. J gave up 1 base and V 5 bases, and 5 bases lay outside the gene matches. Germline V lookup: CDR1 SGHRS, CDR2 YFSETQ. The CDR3: CASRSDRAQETQYF. As DNA, the CDR3 is TGCGCCAGCAGATCTGACAGGGCCCAAGAGACCCAGTACTTC.

This rearrangement joins TRBV25-1 to TRBJ2-2; TRBD1 aligns across 9 bases. Trimming took 7 bases from V and 6 from J; bases not matched to a gene: 6. Germline CDR1 is MGHDK and CDR2 is SYGVNS. This CDR3 is 14 amino acids long. CDR3 residues: CASNGRDRAGELFF. The DNA for the CDR3 is TGTGCCAGCAATGGGCGGGACAGGGCCGGGGAGCTGTTTTTT.

The chain combines TRBV9 with TRBJ2-6, with D possibly TRBD1 on 6 matching bases. This CDR3 has 14 residues. Deletions cut 4 bases from V and 4 bases from J, with 9 bases between. CDR1 and CDR2 from the germline V gene are SGDLS and YYNGEE. The CDR3 sequence is CASSRTAGANVLTF. CDR3 coding DNA: TGTGCCAGCAGCCGGACAGCCGGGGCCAACGTCCTGACTTTC.

The chain is built from TRBV6-6 and TRBJ1-1; D remains ambiguous. Germline V gene lookup returns CDR1 MNHNY and CDR2 SVGAGI (reference sequence). The CDR3 contains 14 residues. V shed 5 bases and J shed 0 bases, with 10 bases lying between them. The CDR3 here is CASSQQIMNTEAFF. CDR3 DNA sequence: TGTGCCAGCAGTCAACAGATAATGAACACTGAAGCTTTCTTT.

This chain connects TRBV4-3 to TRBJ1-6; D unresolved. The CDR3 is made up of 15 amino acids. CDR1 is LGHNA and CDR2 is YSLEER in the germline V gene. Trimming removed 6 bases from V and 1 base from J, with 10 bases in between. This chain's CDR3 is CASRAYPSYNSPLHF. Written as DNA, the CDR3 is TGCGCCAGCAGAGCTTACCCGTCCTATAATTCACCCCTCCACTTT.

The sample holds a few counts of this clone. The CDR3, as DNA: TGTGCCAGCAGCCGGATGTCGAACAGGGGGGAGGCTGAAGCTTTCTTT. This codes for CASSRMSNRGEAEAFF. V gene TRBV7-9 combines with J gene TRBJ1-1, with 8 bases matching TRBD1. This CDR3 has 16 residues. J gave up 6 bases and V 5 bases, and 14 bases lay outside the gene matches. Germline V gene data show CDR1 as SEHNR and CDR2 as FQNEAQ (reference sequence).

The V and J genes are TRBV11-2 and TRBJ2-1; tentatively, D is TRBD2 (6 bases). Trimming removed 7 bases from V and 7 bases from J, with 14 bases in between. Germline CDR1 reads SGHAT; CDR2 reads FQNNGV. This CDR3 is built from 13 residues. CDR3 DNA sequence: TGTGCCAGCACCATTAACCGGGGGAATGAGCAGTTCTTC. It encodes CASTINRGNEQFF.

The gene calls are TRBV7-9 and TRBJ2-7; weak D call: TRBD2 (5 bases). There are 14 residues in the CDR3. Germline CDR1 reads SEHNR; CDR2 reads FQNEAQ (reference sequence). The V end was cut by 1 base, the J end by 2 bases, with 9 bases between. CDR3 coding DNA: TGTGCCAGCAGCTTAGATCGGGGTCCCTACGAGCAGTACTTC. This codes for CASSLDRGPYEQYF.

V gene TRBV4-2 combines with J gene TRBJ2-3; unclear D gene. Trimming cost V 1 base and J 1 base, with 6 bases left between them. The V gene's germline CDR1 is LGHNA and CDR2 YNFKEQ. This CDR3 comprises 14 residues. Here the CDR3 reads CASSQAEGTDTQYF. In DNA, the CDR3 is TGTGCCAGCAGCCAAGCTGAGGGCACAGATACGCAGTATTTT.

This clone was recorded once. This chain joins TRBV5-4 and TRBJ2-3; maybe TRBD2 (6 bases). The V end was cut by 2 bases, the J end by 3 bases, with 10 bases between. Germline CDR1 reads SGHNT; CDR2 reads YYREEE (reference sequence). The CDR3 covers 14 residues. Here the CDR3 reads CASSFGGRTDTQYF. The CDR3 region has the DNA TGTGCCAGCAGCTTCGGAGGGAGGACAGATACGCAGTATTTT.

The rearrangement uses TRBV7-2 and TRBJ2-7; 10 bases agree with TRBD1. The junction had 3 bases not matched to a gene; V was cut back by 6 bases and J by 1 base. Germline V gene sequence: CDR1 SGHTA, CDR2 FQGNSA. The CDR3 runs to 14 residues. Here the CDR3 reads CASRRTGGSYEQYF. In nucleotides, the CDR3 is TGTGCCAGCAGGAGGACAGGGGGATCCTACGAGCAGTACTTC.

The chain carries TRBV12-5 and TRBJ2-1; tentative D call: TRBD1 (6 bases). Germline-derived CDR1 and CDR2 are LGHNT and FRNRAP. The CDR3 runs 16 residues. The V gene lost 2 bases and the J gene lost 1 base, with 12 bases spanning the gap. The CDR3 loop is CASGLQFQGSYNEQFF. For the CDR3, the DNA is TGTGCTAGTGGTTTGCAATTTCAGGGGTCCTACAATGAGCAGTTCTTC.

CDR3 sequence reads: CASSQGDRSSGANVLTF. CDR3 DNA: TGCGCCAGCAGCCAAGGAGACAGAAGCTCTGGGGCCAACGTCCTGACTTTC. The chain joins TRBV4-1 to TRBJ2-6, with D maybe TRBD1 (5 bases). With 1 base removed from V and 0 bases from J, the gap between germline ends came to 10 bases. The CDR3 has 17 amino acids. CDR1 and CDR2 from the germline V gene are MGHRA and YSYEKL.

This clone appeared once. J is TRBJ1-2 and V is TRBV11-2; no definite D call. CDR3 size: 14 residues. In germline, CDR1 is SGHAT, CDR2 FQNNGV. The V and J ends lost 1 base and 8 bases respectively, with 14 bases between them. The CDR3 DNA reads as TGTGCCAGCAGCTTAGCTTCCTGGGGAGGCGGCTACACCTTC. Residues: CASSLASWGGGYTF.

This clone was seen just once. The gene calls are TRBV7-9 and TRBJ1-4; D may be TRBD1 (6 bases). Germline CDR1 is SEHNR and CDR2 is FQNEAQ (reference sequence). V gave up 4 bases and J gave up 8 bases, with 20 bases separating them. The CDR3 contains 16 residues. CDR3 coding DNA: TGTGCCAGCAGCTCCGAGGGGGTGAGGGAAGGGGAAAAACTGTTTTTT. It specifies CASSSEGVREGEKLFF.

J is TRBJ2-5 and V is TRBV20-1; D may be TRBD1 (5 bases). In germline, CDR1 is DFQATT, CDR2 SNEGSKA (reference sequence). Trimming pared 6 bases from V and 10 bases from J, leaving 15 bases between. The CDR3 length is 11 residues. Written as DNA, the CDR3 is TGCAGTGCCCCGAAAGGGGTCATCCAGTACTTC. Translated, it gives CSAPKGVIQYF.

V usage is TRBV11-2 and J usage is TRBJ1-4, with D tentatively TRBD1 (6 bases). This CDR3 is 14 amino acids long. The V end was cut by 6 bases, the J end by 8 bases, with 16 bases between. CDR1 SGHAT and CDR2 FQNNGV come from the germline V gene. CDR3 in amino acids: CASSRGGLVEKLFF. Here the CDR3 DNA reads TGTGCCAGCAGTAGGGGGGGACTTGTGGAAAAACTGTTTTTT.

This clone was observed a few times. The genes are TRBV2 and TRBJ2-2, with 8 bases that match TRBD1. CDR3 length: 13 residues. The germline gives CDR1 SNHLY, CDR2 FYNNEI. Unmatched junction bases numbered 4, after V lost 6 bases and J lost 7 bases. CDR3 nucleotides: TGTGCCAGCAGCCGGACAGGGTACGGGGAGCTGTTTTTT. Amino acid sequence: CASSRTGYGELFF.

This chain uses TRBV6-4 with TRBJ1-5; D is uncertain. This CDR3 contains 13 residues. CDR1 is MRHNA and CDR2 is SNTAGT in the germline V gene. With 4 bases removed from V and 0 bases from J, the gap between germline ends came to 4 bases. In nucleotides, the CDR3 is TGTGCCAGCAGTGCCAATAGCAATCAGCCCCAGCATTTT. The encoded protein is CASSANSNQPQHF.

This sequence joins TRBV6-1 and TRBJ1-6, with 7 bases lining up with TRBD1. The CDR3 is made up of 15 amino acids. Germline V gene data show CDR1 as MNHNS and CDR2 as SASEGT. J gave up 4 bases and V 7 bases, and 7 bases lay outside the gene matches. The CDR3 DNA reads TGTGCCAGCAAGGACAGGAACACTTATAATTCACCCCTCCACTTT. Translated: CASKDRNTYNSPLHF.